This entry features one T cell receptor beta chain sequence. Its antigen remains unknown. The template was total RNA from whole blood, with no T cell sorting. This sample was included in a study of monozygotic twins with inflammatory bowel disease. Total RNA input per TCR library was around 3,500 ng. A 6-nucleotide sample barcode was carried by the UMIs, which template switching added. Using the 5' RACE reads, TCRdb records one entry per CDR3 protein without DNA. This sample's table reports about 440,000 distinct CDR3 sequences. Whole-study findings and limits: A single strong IBD-associated signal or clonotype was not supported by the findings.

Germline V CDR1 and CDR2: SGHNT, YYREEE (reference sequence). CDR3 length: 13 amino acids. The chain uses TRBV5-4 and TRBJ1-1; TCRdb picks TRBD1, but there is no DNA to check that call. This receptor was obtained from a human donor with ulcerative colitis or Crohn's disease, or a healthy co-twin of an affected twin (not recorded which). The material sequenced was blood. The chain's CDR3 is CASSFGAITEAFF. Supplemented by reference TRBV5-4 and TRBJ1-1, the full variable domain reads ETGVTQSPTHLIKTRGQQVTLRCSSQSGHNTVSWYQQALGQGPQFIFQYYREEENGRGNFPPRFSGLQFPNYSSELNVNALELDDSALYLCASSFGAITEAFFGQGTRLTVV.